The rows below give T cell receptor beta chains drawn from one sample of a study of T cell repertoires in cytomegalovirus infection. MiXCR, run by TCRdb on the reads, gives a single entry per CDR3 protein. The data contain 130,000 or so distinct CDR3 sequences, under 8% of them seen just once; the ten biggest clones take up approximately 19%. The sequenced material came from PBMCs. Source of these receptors: a human donor in good health (CMV status not recorded). Some clones in this sample may be carry-over from other donors' samples. Both conserved end residues are part of each CDR3. Fields, in order: D gene, clone size, V gene, J gene, CDR3 protein, CDR3 DNA. The D gene is left open where the match is weak. Clone size, where shown, is once, few, many, or a class for clones that have expanded.

>NA|many|TRBV5-1|TRBJ1-1
CASRRTSPNTEAFF
TGCGCCAGCAGGCGGACAAGTCCGAACACTGAAGCTTTCTTT
>NA|many|TRBV18|TRBJ2-1
CASSPNVGSSNEQFF
TGTGCCAGCTCACCAAATGTAGGGAGTAGTAATGAGCAGTTCTTC
>NA|few|TRBV6-2/TRBV6-3|TRBJ2-5
CASRPGGRETQYF
TGTGCCAGCAGACCAGGGGGGCGTGAGACCCAGTACTTC
>NA|NA|TRBV24-1|TRBJ2-1
CATSDDTSYNEQFF
TGTGCCACCAGTGATGACACCTCCTACAATGAGCAGTTCTTC
>NA|many|TRBV7-6|TRBJ2-5
CASSLAHRGGEQETQYF
TGTGCCAGCAGCTTAGCCCACAGGGGAGGGGAACAAGAGACCCAGTACTTC
>NA|few|TRBV6-1|TRBJ1-6
CASSEVDRSPLHF
TGTGCCAGCAGTGAAGTGGATCGCTCACCCCTCCACTTT
>NA|many|TRBV28|TRBJ1-4
CASRSSRGARRTNEKLFF
TGTGCCAGCAGGTCCAGTCGCGGGGCCCGGAGAACTAATGAAAAACTGTTTTTT
>NA|many|TRBV19|TRBJ2-3
CASRGQSAQYF
TGTGCCAGTAGAGGTCAGTCCGCGCAGTATTTT
>NA|few|TRBV2|TRBJ1-1
CASSEAWQNTEAFF
TGTGCCAGCAGTGAAGCCTGGCAGAACACTGAAGCTTTCTTT
>NA|many|TRBV6-2/TRBV6-3|TRBJ1-1
CASSYSRGGADTEAFF
TGTGCCAGCAGTTACTCAAGAGGGGGAGCGGACACTGAAGCTTTCTTT
>NA|many|TRBV19|TRBJ2-6
CASSIGTGSGANVLTF
TGTGCCAGTAGTATAGGTACAGGGAGTGGGGCCAACGTCCTGACTTTC
>NA|many|TRBV18|TRBJ1-1
CASSPSARGNTEAFF
TGTGCCAGCTCACCAAGTGCCAGGGGAAACACTGAAGCTTTCTTT
>NA|many|TRBV7-2|TRBJ2-3
CASSLDSRALGRDTQYF
TGTGCCAGCAGCTTAGATTCTCGAGCCTTGGGTAGAGATACGCAGTATTTT
>TRBD1|few|TRBV15|TRBJ2-7
CATSRGDRDFEQYF
TGTGCCACCAGCAGGGGGGACAGGGATTTCGAGCAGTACTTC
>NA|many|TRBV7-3|TRBJ2-3
CASSSPGTRQYF
TGTGCCAGCAGCTCTCCCGGGACCCGCCAGTATTTT
>TRBD1|many|TRBV7-2|TRBJ2-7
CASSSQPTGGGYEQYF
TGTGCCAGCAGCTCACAGCCGACAGGGGGCGGTTACGAGCAGTACTTC
>TRBD1|NA|TRBV29-1|TRBJ2-7
CSVSGTGSYEQYF
TGCAGCGTTTCGGGGACAGGATCCTACGAGCAGTACTTC
>NA|many|TRBV7-2|TRBJ1-1
CASSLLFGRAGLNTEAFF
TGTGCCAGCAGCTTATTATTTGGGAGAGCAGGCCTTAACACTGAAGCTTTCTTT
>TRBD1|few|TRBV19|TRBJ1-1
CASVPGQHMNTEAFF
TGTGCCAGCGTACCGGGACAGCATATGAACACTGAAGCTTTCTTT
>NA|NA|TRBV10-3|TRBJ2-7
CATEERRAYEQYF
TGTGCCACCGAGGAGAGACGGGCCTACGAGCAGTACTTC
>NA|many|TRBV28|TRBJ2-3
CASSFVQGRTDTQYF
TGTGCCAGCAGTTTTGTCCAGGGCCGCACAGATACGCAGTATTTT
>NA|many|TRBV7-9|TRBJ1-1
CASSLARPRSEAFF
TGTGCCAGCAGCTTAGCGCGACCGCGGAGTGAAGCTTTCTTT
>TRBD2|few|TRBV12-3/TRBV12-4|TRBJ2-7
CASSLGTSSYEQYF
TGTGCCAGCAGTTTGGGGACTAGCTCCTACGAGCAGTACTTC
>NA|many|TRBV5-1|TRBJ1-2
CASRLGADYGYTF
TGCGCCAGCAGGCTGGGGGCTGACTATGGCTACACCTTC
>NA|few|TRBV4-3|TRBJ1-2
CASSQEVRNYGYTF
TGCGCCAGCAGCCAAGAAGTGCGGAACTATGGCTACACCTTC
>NA|many|TRBV29-1|TRBJ1-2
CSVDHPGGYGYTF
TGCAGCGTTGATCACCCGGGGGGCTATGGCTACACCTTC
>NA|few|TRBV18|TRBJ1-2
CASSEDGDANYGYTF
TGTGCCAGCTCAGAGGACGGCGACGCTAACTATGGCTACACCTTC
>TRBD2|many|TRBV7-2|TRBJ2-7
CASSSNGGARYEQYF
TGTGCCAGCAGCTCTAACGGGGGGGCCCGGTACGAGCAGTACTTC